This TCR beta chain emerged from a study of CD8 T cells in ankylosing spondylitis. General study points: Characteristic, it appeared, of ankylosing spondylitis blood was a TCR beta motif of roughly eight highly homologous variants.

In TCRdb, the 5' RACE reads were re-called with MiXCR into one record per CDR3 protein. This sample has 200,000 to 250,000 distinct CDR3 sequences, with 18% found just once. As for this clonotype: The antigen remains undetermined.

Trimming left V 5 bases short and J 10 bases short, with 21 bases between. The CDR3 totals 14 residues. CDR1 SQVTM and CDR2 ANQGSEA come from the germline V gene. This chain links TRBV29-1 with TRBJ2-1; D is perhaps TRBD1 (6 bases). The sequencing sample was made of blood, either unsorted or a sorted T cell fraction (not recorded which). The clonotype was recovered from a male donor with ankylosing spondylitis. The DNA of the CDR3 is TGCAGCGTTCTCCTGACAGGCCCCGACTACGAGCAGTTCTTC. Protein sequence: CSVLLTGPDYEQFF.